The 15 T cell receptor beta chains reported below all come from one sample, sequenced in a study of PD-1 blockade in classical Hodgkin lymphoma (dated by TCRdb to 2019 to 2021). The time point label here, explained by the study, means: cycle 4 day 1 (C4D1), after 5 to 7 weeks of nivolumab. All trial patients had relapsed after autologous stem cell transplantation, with cohorts A, B and C differing in prior brentuximab vedotin exposure. Library generation was performed with the immunoSEQ multiplex PCR assay. This immuneACCESS table, as held by TCRdb, lists in-frame sequences with V and J called but not all clones. Of the missing ones, under half trace to an unresolved V gene in checked studies; the others have no known cause. The sample profile shows over 85,000 clones; 85% to 95% of them were found once. The top ten hold 2% of the sample. Here the sequenced sample was peripheral blood mononuclear cells (PBMCs), taken before the fourth cycle of nivolumab. The receptor source for this set is a human donor with classical Hodgkin lymphoma.

In its sample, this clone was seen once. The gene calls are TRBV5-1 and TRBJ1-3; D uncertain. The V gene's germline CDR1 is SGHRS and CDR2 YFSETQ. Deletions cut 4 bases from V and 0 bases from J, with 8 bases between. CDR3 length equals 14 residues. CDR3 region: CASSETSSGNTIYF. The CDR3 nucleotides read TGCGCCAGCAGCGAGACAAGCTCTGGAAACACCATATATTTT.

The chain couples TRBV27 to TRBJ2-4, with D maybe TRBD1 (6 bases). The V end lost 1 base, the J end lost 7 bases, and 20 bases lay between the germline ends. CDR1 and CDR2 from the germline V gene are MNHEY and SMNVEV (reference sequence). The CDR3 spans 17 residues. This CDR3 is CASSLFPPQGIGNIQYF. CDR3 DNA: TGTGCCAGCAGTTTATTTCCCCCGCAGGGGATCGGGAACATTCAGTACTTC.

The chain is built from TRBV10-3 and TRBJ2-7; D perhaps matches TRBD1 (6 bases). The CDR3 extends over 13 amino acids. Deletions cut 4 bases from V and 2 bases from J, with 9 bases between. Germline V lookup: CDR1 ENHRY, CDR2 SYGVKD. CDR3 DNA sequence: TGTGCCATCAGTGCAGGGGAACCCTACGAGCAGTACTTC. Its translation: CAISAGEPYEQYF.

The chain couples TRBV6-1 to TRBJ1-2; no definite D call. The CDR3 loop spans 11 amino acids. The ends were cut back, 5 bases at V and 8 bases at J, with 9 bases in the middle. Germline V CDR1 and CDR2: MNHNS, SASEGT. This CDR3 is CASSRSVGYTF. The CDR3 DNA is TGTGCCAGCAGTCGTTCCGTGGGCTACACCTTC.

V usage is TRBV10-1 and J usage is TRBJ2-5, with 8 bases that match TRBD2. Germline V gives CDR1 WNHNN, CDR2 SYGVQD (reference sequence). The CDR3 has 14 residues. Trimming took 0 bases from V and 11 from J; bases not matched to a gene: 8. The DNA for the CDR3 is TGCGCCAGCAGTGAGTCGATTACTAGCGGACCGCAGTACTTC. It yields the protein CASSESITSGPQYF.

This sequence joins TRBV28 and TRBJ1-5; D remains ambiguous. In germline, CDR1 is MDHEN, CDR2 SYDVKM. This CDR3 has 14 amino acids. V was trimmed by 6 bases and J by 6 bases, leaving 15 bases between them. The CDR3 region is CASRKGGSSQPQHF. The CDR3, as DNA: TGTGCCAGCAGAAAAGGTGGGTCGAGTCAGCCCCAGCATTTT.

The chain links TRBV7-9 to TRBJ1-1; 7 positions match TRBD1. This CDR3 has 12 residues. Germline V gene lookup returns CDR1 SEHNR and CDR2 FQNEAQ (reference sequence). Trimming took 4 bases from V and 5 from J; bases not matched to a gene: 1. CDR3 loop: CASSSQGTEAFF. The CDR3 nucleotides are TGTGCCAGCAGCTCACAGGGGACTGAAGCTTTCTTT.

The rearrangement uses TRBV30 and TRBJ2-7; D remains ambiguous. From germline, CDR1 is GTSNPN and CDR2 SVGIG (reference sequence). The CDR3 extends over 11 amino acids. V lost 0 bases and J 6 bases, leaving 6 bases between the germline ends. The CDR3 loop is CAWSVRAEQYF. The CDR3 nucleotides read TGTGCCTGGAGTGTACGGGCCGAGCAGTACTTC.

This chain connects TRBV25-1 to TRBJ2-2; 8 bases line up with TRBD2. The germline V gene has CDR1 MGHDK and CDR2 SYGVNS. The CDR3 spans 16 residues. V gave up 5 bases and J gave up 7 bases; unmatched junction bases: 12. CDR3 protein: CASSISTSGSIGELFF. The CDR3, as DNA: TGTGCCAGCAGTATTAGTACCAGCGGGAGTATCGGGGAGCTGTTTTTT.

This clone was observed a single time. This chain connects TRBV28 to TRBJ2-5, with 10 bases matching TRBD1. With 3 bases clipped from V and 3 bases from J, the junction kept 4 bases outside the gene matches. Germline V gene sequence: CDR1 MDHEN, CDR2 SYDVKM. The CDR3 spans 15 residues. The CDR3 nucleotides read TGTGCCAGCAGTTTGGTCGGGACAGGGGAAGAGACCCAGTACTTC. Its translation: CASSLVGTGEETQYF. Filled out from reference TRBV28 and TRBJ2-5, the complete variable domain reads DVKVTQSSRYLVKRTGEKVFLECVQDMDHENMFWYRQDPGLGLRLIYFSYDVKMKEKGDIPEGYSVSREKKERFSLILESASTNQTSMYLCASSLVGTGEETQYFGPGTRLLVL.

This chain connects TRBV6-6 to TRBJ2-3; D gene uncertain. Trimming cost V 2 bases and J 1 base, with 1 base left between them. Germline CDR1 MNHNY, CDR2 SVGAGI (reference sequence). The CDR3 consists of 12 residues. The CDR3 sequence is CASSYGTDTQYF. The CDR3 DNA reads TGTGCCAGCAGTTACGGCACAGATACGCAGTATTTT.

The chain combines TRBV28 with TRBJ2-1; TRBD2 matches 13 bases. The length of the CDR3 is 16 residues. V lost 7 bases to trimming and J lost 4 bases; unmatched junction nucleotides: 7. CDR1 and CDR2 from the germline V gene are MDHEN and SYDVKM. The CDR3 sequence is CASTLTSGRLYNEQFF. For the CDR3, the DNA is TGTGCCAGCACACTGACTAGCGGGAGGTTGTACAATGAGCAGTTCTTC.

The chain has TRBV2 and TRBJ2-2; 7 positions match TRBD2. The junction had 3 bases not matched to a gene; V was cut back by 8 bases and J by 6 bases. Per germline, CDR1 SNHLY and CDR2 FYNNEI. The CDR3 spans 12 residues. The CDR3 loop reads CASLGLPGELFF. CDR3 sequence (DNA): TGTGCCAGCTTGGGACTACCCGGGGAGCTGTTTTTT.

The CDR3 DNA is TGTGCCATCAGTGAGTCCGAGACAGGGGCCCAAGAGACCCAGTACTTC. It translates to CAISESETGAQETQYF. This chain joins TRBV10-3 and TRBJ2-5; 8 positions match TRBD1. This CDR3 is built from 16 residues. Trimming at V came to 0 bases and at J to 1 base, leaving 4 bases not matched to a gene. The V gene's germline CDR1 is ENHRY and CDR2 SYGVKD.

This sequence joins TRBV6-5 and TRBJ2-7, with D possibly being TRBD2 (6 bases). The V end lost 0 bases, the J end lost 6 bases, and 12 bases lay between the germline ends. Germline loops: CDR1 MNHEY, CDR2 SVGAGI. This CDR3 contains 14 residues. The CDR3 sequence is CASSYSSVGGEQYF. The CDR3 nucleotides are TGTGCCAGCAGTTACTCGTCCGTGGGAGGCGAGCAGTACTTC.